This T cell receptor beta chain was captured by sequencing in a study of radiation and T cells in renal cell carcinoma (TCRdb year 2020). About the study as a whole: A total of around 50 samples underwent TCR beta sequencing, made up of roughly 26 tumors and about 27 peripheral blood samples. In the 40 to 55 samples combined, fewer than 5 million unique CDR3 nucleotide sequences were found, encoding roughly 2.5 million unique CDR3 amino acid sequences. On the study overall, not on this receptor specifically: Because the trial had a single-armed design, the trial could not examine how radiation dose or scheduling affected the TCR repertoire. Intratumoral heterogeneity went uncaptured because the only tumor material available was small regions of roughly 1 g. Compared with control tumors, irradiated tumors had a greater number of dominant CDR3 motifs, and those motifs took up a bigger portion of the repertoire. Irradiated tumors showed higher TCR clonality than controls, with the top 100 clonotypes averaging 54% of the repertoire versus roughly 43% in nephrectomy-only tumors.

On this clone: Its antigen has not been determined. Base qualities are not provided; no much larger clone lies one nucleotide away.

The time point label of this sample denotes: tumor resected at nephrectomy. Interpreted using the paper, the treatment or condition label stands for: treatment-naive control, cytoreductive nephrectomy. Control tumors were obtained from treatment-naive renal cell carcinoma patients in whom cytoreductive nephrectomy was performed without prior radiation. Every patient had renal cell carcinoma of clear cell pathology. The control tumors sequenced for TCR were resected between the early 2010s and the mid-2010s from 11 males and several females whose median age was roughly 53 years (range roughly 35 to 85). Tumors were mechanically dissociated, digested with collagenase/hyaluronidase at 37 °C, processed in gentleMACS C tubes, and stored in liquid nitrogen. The QIAamp DNA Blood Mini Kit (Qiagen) was used to prepare genomic DNA for TCR sequencing. The analyses included only samples that passed all quality control checks.

TCR beta libraries were generated from genomic DNA with the immunoSEQ kit, following the manufacturer's recommendations. To prepare libraries, a first multiplex PCR with proprietary primers was run, followed by a second PCR that added unique barcodes, and a bead cleanup was done after each round. A kit-provided positive control reaction and a negative control reaction were included in every sample batch. The final libraries were assessed on an Agilent 4200 TapeStation D1000 ScreenTape, pooled by volume, and quantified by qPCR. Sequencing ran on an Illumina NextSeq500 with a MidOutput 150-cycle cartridge, using 156 Read1 and 15 Index1 cycles with kit custom primers. The pooled library was loaded at 0.85 to 1 pM, with a roughly 20% PhiX control spiked in. Regarding the original processing steps: Vendor-processed data were analyzed in R, with a clonotype defined as all T cells sharing the same CDR3 nucleotide sequence. For clone abundance analyses, frequencies were normalized to the 10,000 most abundant clones per sample. Public T cell clones, averaging fewer than five per sample, were removed before analysis. Dominant motifs were analyzed with ImmunoMap using the PAM10 matrix, a gap penalty of 30, and a homology threshold of 0.3, and motifs with a cumulative frequency of at least 0.01 were considered dominant. TCRdb mirrors the immuneACCESS table, restricted to in-frame sequences. Some clones are absent from its copies; in checked studies, under half trace to an unresolved V gene, and the reason for the others is unknown. The V and J calls and the clone size are those of that table, but D and trimming were determined from the DNA. In this sample the table shows approximately 5,000 clones, around two thirds of which occur a single time. About 26% of the sample belongs to the ten largest clones.

This sequence was found in a human donor with renal cell carcinoma. The sequencing used tumor tissue, collected from a patient whose treatment was nephrectomy without radiotherapy.

The CDR3: CASKEGAGIMNTEAFF. The nucleotide sequence is TGTGCCAGCAAGGAAGGGGCAGGAATCATGAACACTGAAGCTTTCTTT. The sequence links TRBV27 to TRBJ1-1; a tentative D call is TRBD1 (5 bases match). Trimming removed 7 bases from V and 0 bases from J, leaving 18 bases between the germline ends. The germline V gene (reference sequence) yields MNHEY for CDR1 and SMNVEV for CDR2. From the cysteine through the phenylalanine, the CDR3 covers 16 amino acids. This entry keeps only the CDR3 DNA: 48 bases, framed from base 1.